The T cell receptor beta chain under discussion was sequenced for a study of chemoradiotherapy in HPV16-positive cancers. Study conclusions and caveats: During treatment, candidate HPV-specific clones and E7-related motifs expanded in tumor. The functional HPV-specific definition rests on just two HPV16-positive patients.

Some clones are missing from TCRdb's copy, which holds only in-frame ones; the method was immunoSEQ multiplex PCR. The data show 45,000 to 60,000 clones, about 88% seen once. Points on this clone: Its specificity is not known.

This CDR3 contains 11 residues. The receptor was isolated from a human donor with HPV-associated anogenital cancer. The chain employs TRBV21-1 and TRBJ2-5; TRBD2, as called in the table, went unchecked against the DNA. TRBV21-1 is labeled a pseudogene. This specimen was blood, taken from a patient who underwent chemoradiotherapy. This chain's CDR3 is CASYLQETQYF. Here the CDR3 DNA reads TGTGCCAGCTATCTTCAAGAGACCCAGTACTTC.